This T cell receptor (beta chain) is from a study of Ad26.COV2.S vaccination and SARS-CoV-2 variants. Study summary: The COV1001 Ad26.COV2.S trial arm included the donor. The vaccine Ad26.COV2.S was put into the muscle once, or twice with 56 days between.

Points on this clone: The antigen is undetermined.

The method was immunoSEQ multiplex PCR; TCRdb's version includes in-frame clones alone and lacks a portion of them. The sample shows about 380,000 clones, 83% of them seen only once. General study results and limits: Marked by substantial breadth, spike-specific CD8+ and CD4+ T cell responses were reportedly seen after vaccination. Participants given vaccine showed non-spike TCR breadth similar to that of placebo recipients.

This CDR3 contains 15 residues. Looked up from germline, CDR1 is SGHRS and CDR2 is YFSETQ. V dropped 4 bases and J dropped 7; count of bases not matched to a gene: 10. This sample's treatment: around 19 received Ad26.COV2.S at low or high dose, single or two shots; five or six received placebo; per-sample allocation not given. Specimens were obtained on day 63 following the first vaccine or placebo injection. This rearrangement joins TRBV5-1 to TRBJ2-1; TRBD2 matches at 8 bases. Sequencing used peripheral blood, obtained in a trial of Ad26.COV2.S vaccine versus placebo. The TCR originated in a person aged 18-65 years who received the Ad26.COV2.S COVID-19 vaccine or a placebo. CDR3 sequence reads: CASSVVAGSRNEQFF. The CDR3 bases are TGCGCCAGCAGCGTGGTAGCGGGGTCTAGGAATGAGCAGTTCTTC.